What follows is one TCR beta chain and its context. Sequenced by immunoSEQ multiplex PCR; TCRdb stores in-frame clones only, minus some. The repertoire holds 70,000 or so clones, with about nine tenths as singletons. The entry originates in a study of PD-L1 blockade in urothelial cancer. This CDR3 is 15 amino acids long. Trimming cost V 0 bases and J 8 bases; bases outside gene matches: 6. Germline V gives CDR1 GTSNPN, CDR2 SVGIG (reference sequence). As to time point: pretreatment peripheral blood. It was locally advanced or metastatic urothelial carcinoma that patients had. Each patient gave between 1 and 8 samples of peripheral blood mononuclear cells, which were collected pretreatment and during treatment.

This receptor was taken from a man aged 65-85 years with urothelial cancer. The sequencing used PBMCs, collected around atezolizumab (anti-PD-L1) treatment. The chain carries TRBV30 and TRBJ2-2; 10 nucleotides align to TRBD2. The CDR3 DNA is TGTGCCTGGAGTGTACTCGCTAGCGGGAGAGGGGAGCTGTTTTTT. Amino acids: CAWSVLASGRGELFF.